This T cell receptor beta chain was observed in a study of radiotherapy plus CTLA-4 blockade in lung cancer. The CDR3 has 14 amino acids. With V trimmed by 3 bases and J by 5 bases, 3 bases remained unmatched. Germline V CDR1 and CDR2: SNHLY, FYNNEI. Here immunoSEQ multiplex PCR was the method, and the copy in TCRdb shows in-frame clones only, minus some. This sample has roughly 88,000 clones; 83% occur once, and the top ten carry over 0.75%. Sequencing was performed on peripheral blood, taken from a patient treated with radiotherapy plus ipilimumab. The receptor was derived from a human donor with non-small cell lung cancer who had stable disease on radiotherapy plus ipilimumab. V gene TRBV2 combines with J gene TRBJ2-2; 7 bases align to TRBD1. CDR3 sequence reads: CASSDRGWTGELFF. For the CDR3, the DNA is TGTGCCAGCAGTGACAGGGGGTGGACCGGGGAGCTGTTTTTT.